This T cell receptor beta chain was recovered during a study of blood T cell repertoires in COVID-19. Across the study: Sites across the United States, Italy and Spain contributed samples from acute and convalescent COVID-19.

Study processing details: From reference gene primer amplification, estimates of nucleated cell counts were derived. Clones were sequenced by immunoSEQ multiplex PCR, and TCRdb holds only the in-frame ones, with some missing. The V and J calls and clone size were taken over from that table, and D and trimming were inferred from the DNA. This table holds 250,000 to 300,000 clones, about 87% found once. Enrollment of patients from Seattle took place during active infection, with longitudinal follow-up. The sequence derives from a woman aged 55-70 years with COVID-19, enrolled during active disease. Sequenced material: peripheral blood.

CDR3 sequence reads: CASRWGGRGETQYF. CDR3 DNA sequence: TGTGCCAGCAGATGGGGGGGCCGAGGGGAGACCCAGTACTTC. V gene TRBV3-1 (or the pseudogene TRBV3-2) combines with J gene TRBJ2-5; weak D call: TRBD2 (7 bases). Deletions cut 6 bases from V and 5 bases from J, with 16 bases between. From germline, CDR1 is LGHDT and CDR2 YNNKEL (reference sequence). There are 14 residues in the CDR3.